Below are 29 T cell receptor beta chains sequenced from a single sample in a study of T cell clonality in common variable immunodeficiency. The protocol was immunoSEQ multiplex PCR, while the TCRdb copy is restricted to in-frame clones and leaves out a portion. Recorded here are around 55,000 clones, with no singletons, and the ten leading clones hold over 0.8%. The sequenced material came from peripheral blood mononuclear cells. The source of these receptors is a person aged 18 to 75 in good health.

This clone was detected ten times or more. The CDR3 is cut off 3 residues early in the read; its end comes from the germline J gene. The V gene is TRBV20-1, the J gene TRBJ2-3, with 9 bases fitting TRBD2. The junction had 3 bases not matched to a gene; V was cut back by 0 bases and J by 2 bases. Germline V gene sequence: CDR1 DFQATT, CDR2 SNEGSKA (reference sequence). The CDR3 is 15 amino acids. The part of the CDR3 DNA that was read is TGCAGTGCTAGAGATCTAGCGGGATTCACAGATACG. Protein: CSARDLAGFTDT. The full CDR3 reads CSARDLAGFTDTQYF.

This clone was picked up many times. The read gets to within 3 residues of the CDR3 end, and the germline J gene fills in the rest. The J gene is TRBJ1-5, the V gene TRBV5-1; perhaps TRBD1 as D (5 bases). Germline loops: CDR1 SGHRS, CDR2 YFSETQ. Trimming pared 2 bases from V and 7 bases from J, leaving 16 bases between. The CDR3 length is 15 residues. The part of the CDR3 DNA that was read is TGCGCCAGCAGCTTATCCGGGGGTTCCGACCAGCCC. Protein product: CASSLSGGSDQP. The entire CDR3 protein reads CASSLSGGSDQPQHF.

This clone was seen repeatedly, ten times or more. With the read ending 3 residues before the CDR3 end, the germline J gene is used to fill in that end. This chain joins TRBV5-1 and TRBJ2-7; D may be TRBD1 (5 bases). This CDR3 spans 15 amino acids. Germline CDR1 is SGHRS and CDR2 is YFSETQ. Trimming shortened V by 1 base and J by 3 bases, and 14 bases separated the two germline ends. The covered CDR3 bases are TGCGCCAGCAGCTTGACAGGTTCGAAGAACTACGAG. It encodes CASSLTGSKNYE. The complete CDR3 reads CASSLTGSKNYEQYF.

Only a few counts were recorded for this clone. Read coverage stops 3 residues before the CDR3 terminus; the germline J gene supplies the remainder. The rearrangement links TRBV7-9 to TRBJ1-2, with D possibly matching TRBD1 (5 bases). The CDR3 length is 12 residues. Germline V gene data show CDR1 as SEHNR and CDR2 as FQNEAQ (reference sequence). The CDR3 is CASSLDWGDYTF. The CDR3 bases that were read are TGTGCCAGCAGCTTAGATTGGGGCGAC. The entire variable domain, with the rest obtained from reference TRBV7-9 and TRBJ1-2, is as follows: DTGVSQNPRHKITKRGQNVTFRCDPISEHNRLYWYRQTLGQGPEFLTYFQNEAQLEKSRLLSDRFSAERPKGSFSTLEIQRTEQGDSAMYLCASSLDWGDYTFGSGTRLTVV.

This clone was detected ten times or more. The read ends 3 residues early relative to the CDR3; the germline J gene fills the gap. This chain links TRBV6-4 with TRBJ1-2; 7 bases line up with TRBD1. The germline gives CDR1 MRHNA, CDR2 SNTAGT. CDR3 length: 14 residues. The junction had 5 bases not matched to a gene; V was cut back by 5 bases and J by 2 bases. The sequenced part of the CDR3 DNA is TGTGCCAGCAGTCCCGGGACAGACAACTATGGC. It yields the protein CASSPGTDNYG. The full-length CDR3 reads as CASSPGTDNYGYTF.

This clone was detected many times. The read terminates 3 residues before the CDR3 end, so the remaining end is supplied by the germline J gene. The gene calls are TRBV20-1 and TRBJ2-1; 11 positions match TRBD2. The V and J ends lost 3 bases and 7 bases, in that order; junction bases with no gene match: 5. The germline CDR1 and CDR2 sequences are DFQATT and SNEGSKA (reference sequence). CDR3 length: 14 residues. The part of the CDR3 DNA that was read is TGCAGTGCTAGTTATGGGACTAGCGGTAATGAG. It codes for CSASYGTSGNE. The CDR3 in full is CSASYGTSGNEQFF.

This clone was observed many times. The read comes to an end 3 residues before the CDR3 does, leaving the germline J gene to fill in the end. This chain connects TRBV6-4 to TRBJ2-3, with 11 bases matching TRBD2. Germline CDR1 reads MRHNA; CDR2 reads SNTAGT. The V segment lost 0 bases and the J segment 1 base; nucleotides outside the gene matches: 3. CDR3 length: 17 residues. The CDR3 is CASSDSETSGGTDTQYF. Incomplete CDR3 DNA: TGTGCCAGCAGTGACTCTGAGACTAGCGGGGGCACAGATACG.

This clone was observed many times. One end of the junction is discordant with germline, which a read error may explain. The CDR3 end is not reached by the read, which stops 3 residues before it; the germline J gene fills it in. The chain combines TRBV4-2 with TRBJ1-2; no clear D gene. Per the germline V gene, CDR1 is LGHNA and CDR2 is YNFKEQ. The CDR3 spans 15 residues. The DNA read from the CDR3 is TGCGCCAGCAGCCAAGGAATAAAGGCTAACTATGGC. It specifies CASSQGIKANYG. Given in full, the CDR3 is CASSQGIKANYGYTF.

This clone was counted ten times or more. The CDR3 reads CASSLAWGQDTQYF. CDR3 DNA, as far as it was read: TGTGCCAGCAGCTTAGCTTGGGGACAAGATACG. J is TRBJ2-3 and V is TRBV11-3, with D perhaps TRBD1 (6 bases). The read falls 3 residues short of the CDR3 end, and the missing part is taken from the germline J gene. Between the trimmed V and J ends, which lost 1 base and 5 bases, there was a span of 10 bases. Germline CDR1 SGHNT, CDR2 YENEEA. The CDR3 runs to 14 residues. Supplemented by reference TRBV11-3 and TRBJ2-3, the full variable domain reads EAGVVQSPRYKIIEKKQPVAFWCNPISGHNTLYWYLQNLGQGPELLIRYENEEAVDDSQLPKDRFSAERLKGVDSTLKIQPAELGDSAVYLCASSLAWGQDTQYFGPGTRLTVL.

This clone has ten or more counts. The read ends 3 residues shy of where the CDR3 ends; the end is completed using the germline J gene. This chain links TRBV20-1 with TRBJ2-3, with 7 nucleotides matching TRBD2. V lost 4 bases, J lost 8 bases, and 15 bases stayed unmatched. The CDR3 extends over 15 amino acids. The germline gives CDR1 DFQATT, CDR2 SNEGSKA (reference sequence). The CDR3 is CSANDPAGSGVTQYF. Incomplete CDR3 DNA: TGCAGTGCTAACGATCCAGCGGGGAGCGGGGTTACG.

Many counts were recorded for this clone. CDR3 residues: CASSEERLAGYEQYF. CDR3 bases read: TGTGCCAGCAGCGAGGAGAGACTAGCGGGCTACGAG. The chain joins TRBV6-4 to TRBJ2-7, with 10 positions matching TRBD2. The read halts 3 residues ahead of the CDR3 end, with the missing end drawn from the germline J gene. Germline V gene sequence: CDR1 MRHNA, CDR2 SNTAGT. V trimming: 6 bases; J trimming: 3 bases; junction bases outside the gene matches: 8. The CDR3 extends over 15 amino acids.

This clone was counted only a few times. This clone may be a read error of a much larger clone one base away. With the read ending 3 residues before the CDR3 end, the germline J gene is used to fill in that end. This chain connects TRBV19 to TRBJ2-3; the match to TRBD1 covers 8 bases. This CDR3 is built from 16 residues. Germline loops: CDR1 LNHDA, CDR2 SQIVND (reference sequence). The sequenced part of the CDR3 DNA is TGTGCCAGTATCGACAACGACAGGGGCAGCAATCAGCCG. The encoded protein is CASIDNDRGSNQP. In full, the CDR3 reads CASIDNDRGSNQPQYF. The full variable domain, completed using reference TRBV19 and TRBJ2-3, is DGGITQSPKYLFRKEGQNVTLSCEQNLNHDAMYWYRQDPGQGLRLIYYSQIVNDFQKGDIAEGYSVSREKKESFPLTVTSAQKNPTAFYLCASIDNDRGSNQPQYFGPGTRLTVL.

This clone was seen many times. With the read ending 3 residues before the CDR3 end, the germline J gene is used to fill in that end. This rearrangement joins TRBV5-1 to TRBJ1-3, with D possibly being TRBD1 (5 bases). CDR1 SGHRS and CDR2 YFSETQ come from the germline V gene. This CDR3 is built from 15 residues. V lost 4 bases and J 1 base, leaving 12 bases between the germline ends. CDR3 bases read: TGCGCCAGCAGCATGACCCAGGGTTCTGGAAACACC. It specifies CASSMTQGSGNT. The complete CDR3 protein is CASSMTQGSGNTIYF.

This clone occurred many times. Read sequence stops 3 residues before the CDR3 end, and the germline J gene provides the missing end. The genes are TRBV5-1 and TRBJ2-3; maybe TRBD1 (5 bases). V lost 4 bases, J lost 3 bases, and 15 bases lay in between. The germline CDR1 and CDR2 sequences are SGHRS and YFSETQ. The CDR3 sequence is 15 residues long. CDR3 region: CASSPPQGTTDTQYF. Partial CDR3 DNA: TGCGCCAGCAGCCCCCCGCAGGGTACGACAGATACG.

A note on this clone: The read ends 3 residues shy of where the CDR3 ends; the end is completed using the germline J gene. The V and J genes are TRBV10-2 and TRBJ1-6; D is perhaps TRBD1 (6 bases). Trimming cost V 0 bases and J 0 bases, with 15 bases left between them. Per germline, CDR1 WSHSY and CDR2 SAAADI. This CDR3 has 19 residues. The CDR3 loop reads CASSESPRQASSYNSPLHF. The sequenced CDR3 bases are TGCGCCAGCAGTGAGTCACCCCGACAGGCGAGCTCCTATAATTCACCC.

This clone was seen many times. The read finishes 3 residues shy of the CDR3 end, and the germline J gene is used to complete it. The chain recombines TRBV6-4 with TRBJ2-1; TRBD1 matches 9 bases. The CDR3 consists of 15 residues. V lost 5 bases, J lost 6 bases, and 8 bases stayed unmatched. Germline loops: CDR1 MRHNA, CDR2 SNTAGT. The CDR3 DNA, read in part, is TGTGCCAGCAGTTCGGGACAGGGAGCGATCAATGAG. It encodes CASSSGQGAINE. The whole CDR3 sequence is CASSSGQGAINEQFF.

Many counts were recorded for this clone. The CDR3 end is not reached by the read, which stops 3 residues before it; the germline J gene fills it in. The chain recombines TRBV19 with TRBJ2-5; 7 nucleotides match TRBD2. Trimming cost V 1 base and J 4 bases; bases outside gene matches: 6. The V gene's germline CDR1 is LNHDA and CDR2 SQIVND (reference sequence). The CDR3 has 15 residues. CDR3 loop: CASSIGAGQRETQYF. The CDR3 bases that were read are TGTGCCAGTAGTATAGGAGCGGGGCAGAGAGAGACC. The complete variable domain, with remaining parts taken from reference TRBV19 and TRBJ2-5, reads DGGITQSPKYLFRKEGQNVTLSCEQNLNHDAMYWYRQDPGQGLRLIYYSQIVNDFQKGDIAEGYSVSREKKESFPLTVTSAQKNPTAFYLCASSIGAGQRETQYFGPGTRLLVL.

This clone came up many times. The read is 3 residues too short to cover the CDR3 end, so that end is filled in from the germline J gene. The V and J genes are TRBV2 and TRBJ1-5, with TRBD1 matching 7 bases. Trimming took 2 bases from V and 6 from J; bases not matched to a gene: 13. This CDR3 has 17 amino acids. Germline loops: CDR1 SNHLY, CDR2 FYNNEI. The CDR3 sequence is CASSERGRRGAGQPQHF. CDR3 DNA (partial): TGTGCCAGCAGTGAACGAGGTCGCAGGGGGGCCGGTCAGCCC.

This clone was detected ten times or more. The read is 3 residues too short to cover the CDR3 end, so that end is filled in from the germline J gene. The J gene is TRBJ2-2, the V gene TRBV28; TRBD1 matches at 8 bases. The V gene end was trimmed by 5 bases and the J gene end by 7 bases; junction bases not matched to a gene: 6. CDR3 size: 14 residues. The germline V gene has CDR1 MDHEN and CDR2 SYDVKM. The CDR3 DNA, read in part, is TGTGCCAGCAGTACTCGACAGGGGATCGGGGAG. It is translated as CASSTRQGIGE. The CDR3, in full, reads CASSTRQGIGELFF. Complete variable domain (other parts from reference TRBV28 and TRBJ2-2): DVKVTQSSRYLVKRTGEKVFLECVQDMDHENMFWYRQDPGLGLRLIYFSYDVKMKEKGDIPEGYSVSREKKERFSLILESASTNQTSMYLCASSTRQGIGELFFGEGSRLTVL.

This clone was seen at least ten times. Sequencing ends 3 residues short of the CDR3 end; the germline J gene provides the rest. V usage is TRBV10-3 and J usage is TRBJ2-1; 9 bases match TRBD2. The germline V gene has CDR1 ENHRY and CDR2 SYGVKD. Trimming removed 6 bases from V and 3 bases from J; junction bases left unmatched: 18. The CDR3 runs 19 residues. Incomplete CDR3 DNA: TGTGCCATCAGGGGGTCTCTTGTTAGCGGGAGTGCACTCTACAATGAG. Amino acids: CAIRGSLVSGSALYNE. The CDR3 in full is CAIRGSLVSGSALYNEQFF.

This clone was observed at least ten times. The missing CDR3 end, 3 residues past where the read stops, is filled in from the germline J gene. V is TRBV6-2 or TRBV6-3 and J is TRBJ2-5; 8 positions match TRBD2. V trimming: 2 bases; J trimming: 1 base; junction bases outside the gene matches: 9. The CDR3 consists of 17 residues. CDR1 and CDR2 (germline): MNHEY, SVGEGT. The sequenced part of the CDR3 DNA is TGTGCCAGCAGTTACGATAGGACTAGCTGGGGCCAAGAGACC. Protein sequence: CASSYDRTSWGQET. The CDR3 reads in full as CASSYDRTSWGQETQYF.

This clone was seen ten or more times. The read halts 3 residues ahead of the CDR3 end, with the missing end drawn from the germline J gene. The genes are TRBV20-1 and TRBJ1-5; tentatively, D is TRBD1 (6 bases). Germline V gene sequence: CDR1 DFQATT, CDR2 SNEGSKA (reference sequence). The V and J ends lost 3 bases and 3 bases respectively, with 15 bases between them. CDR3 length equals 15 residues. The sequenced CDR3 bases are TGCAGTGCTAGCGACAGGCGTCTTTCCAATCAGCCC. It yields the protein CSASDRRLSNQP. The whole CDR3 is CSASDRRLSNQPQHF.

This clone was seen repeatedly, ten times or more. The read terminates 3 residues before the CDR3 end, so the remaining end is supplied by the germline J gene. The chain couples TRBV5-1 to TRBJ2-7; no clear D gene. The germline CDR1 and CDR2 sequences are SGHRS and YFSETQ. With 5 bases removed from V and 4 bases from J, the gap between germline ends came to 7 bases. CDR3 size: 11 residues. The CDR3 bases that were read are TGCGCCAGCAGTAACGGGTACGAG. Its translation is CASSNGYE. The CDR3 in full is CASSNGYEQYF.

Ten or more counts support this clone. The read terminates 3 residues ahead of where the CDR3 ends, so the germline J gene completes it. The chain employs TRBV7-2 and TRBJ2-5; 11 bases match TRBD1. The CDR3 extends over 17 amino acids. Germline CDR1 reads SGHTA; CDR2 reads FQGNSA. After removal of 0 bases from V and 5 bases from J, the junction contained 8 bases not matched to a gene. CDR3 bases read: TGTGCCAGCAGCTTAGCCCCGGGACAGGGGGGAGACGAGACC. Its protein is CASSLAPGQGGDET. The CDR3 reads in full as CASSLAPGQGGDETQYF.

As for this clone: Read coverage stops 3 residues before the CDR3 terminus; the germline J gene supplies the remainder. The chain has TRBV5-6 and TRBJ2-3, with D perhaps TRBD2 (5 bases). This CDR3 has 15 amino acids. CDR1 is SGHDT and CDR2 is YYEEEE in the germline V gene. The part of the CDR3 DNA that was read is TGTGCCAGCAGCTTGTCGTTTGTAGCGACGGAGACG. This codes for CASSLSFVATET. The whole CDR3 region reads CASSLSFVATETQYF.

This clone has at least ten counts. Read coverage stops 3 residues before the CDR3 terminus; the germline J gene supplies the remainder. The chain links TRBV6-2 or TRBV6-3 to TRBJ2-3; 9 nucleotides line up with TRBD2. The V and J ends lost 5 bases and 5 bases, in that order; junction bases with no gene match: 8. CDR1 MNHEY and CDR2 SVGEGT come from the germline V gene. There are 15 residues in the CDR3. CDR3 DNA (partial): TGTGCCAGCAGTACCCCGGGACTAGCCGTAGATACG. Translation gives CASSTPGLAVDT. The entire CDR3 protein is CASSTPGLAVDTQYF.

Ten or more counts support this clone. The CDR3 extends 3 residues past the end of the read, so its final part is completed from the germline J gene. The J gene is TRBJ1-2, the V gene TRBV5-1; tentative D call: TRBD1 (5 bases). The CDR3 consists of 13 residues. Germline V gene sequence: CDR1 SGHRS, CDR2 YFSETQ. Trimming took off 6 bases at V and 4 bases at J, with 13 bases between the two ends. The CDR3 protein is CASMPQGRYGYTF. The sequenced CDR3 bases are TGCGCCAGCATGCCCCAGGGCCGCTATGGC.

By share, this clone counts as medium-sized (0.01 to 0.1%). The CDR3 end falls 3 residues outside the read, so it is completed with the germline J gene. This chain uses TRBV4-1 with TRBJ1-6, with D perhaps TRBD1 (5 bases). Germline CDR1 and CDR2: MGHRA and YSYEKL. The germline V and J ends were trimmed by 8 bases and 5 bases, with 10 bases remaining between them. The CDR3 totals 13 residues. The covered CDR3 bases are TGCGCCAGCTGGCAGGGTGATAATTCACCC. It translates to CASWQGDNSP. The complete CDR3 reads CASWQGDNSPLHF.

With regard to this clone: The read ends 3 residues before the CDR3 terminus; that terminus is restored from the germline J gene. The chain combines TRBV7-9 with TRBJ1-2, with D unclear. Germline CDR1 reads SEHNR; CDR2 reads FQNEAQ (reference sequence). The length of the CDR3 is 14 residues. The CDR3 DNA, read in part, is TGTGCCAGCAGCTTAGACGGACTAGCGAGAGAC. Protein sequence: CASSLDGLARD. The full CDR3 reads CASSLDGLARDYTF.